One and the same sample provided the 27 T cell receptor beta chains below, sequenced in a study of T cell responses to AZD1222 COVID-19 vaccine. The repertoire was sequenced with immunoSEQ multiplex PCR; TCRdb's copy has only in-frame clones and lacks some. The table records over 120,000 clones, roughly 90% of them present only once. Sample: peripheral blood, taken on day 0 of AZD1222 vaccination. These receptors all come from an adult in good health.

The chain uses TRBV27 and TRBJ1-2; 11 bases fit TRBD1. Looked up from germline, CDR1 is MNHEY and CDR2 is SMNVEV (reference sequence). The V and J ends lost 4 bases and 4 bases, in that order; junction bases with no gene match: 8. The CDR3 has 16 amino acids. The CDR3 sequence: CASSSHRDRGVYGYTF. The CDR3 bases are TGTGCCAGCAGTTCCCACCGGGACAGGGGGGTCTATGGCTACACCTTC.

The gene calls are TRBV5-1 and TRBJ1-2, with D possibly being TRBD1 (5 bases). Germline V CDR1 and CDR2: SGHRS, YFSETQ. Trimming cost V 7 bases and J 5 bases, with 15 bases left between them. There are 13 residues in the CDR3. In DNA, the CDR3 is TGCGCCAGCCTCGGGGCCCCGGGGTATGGCTACACCTTC. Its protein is CASLGAPGYGYTF.

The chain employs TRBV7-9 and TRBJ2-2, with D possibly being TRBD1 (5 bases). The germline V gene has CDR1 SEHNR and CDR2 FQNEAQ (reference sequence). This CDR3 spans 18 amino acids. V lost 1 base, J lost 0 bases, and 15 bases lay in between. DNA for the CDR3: TGTGCCAGCAGCTTAGGACTGGGGCGGAATGCGAACACCGGGGAGCTGTTTTTT. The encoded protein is CASSLGLGRNANTGELFF.

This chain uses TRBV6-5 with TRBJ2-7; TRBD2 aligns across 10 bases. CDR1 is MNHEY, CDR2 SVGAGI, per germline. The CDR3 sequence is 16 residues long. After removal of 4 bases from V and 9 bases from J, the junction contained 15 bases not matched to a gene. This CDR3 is CASSSISSGRAWGQYF. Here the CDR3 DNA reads TGTGCCAGCAGTTCGATATCGAGCGGGAGGGCATGGGGGCAGTACTTC.

The CDR3 spells CASSPDRGGTEAFF. In nucleotides, the CDR3 is TGTGCCAGCAGCCCAGACAGAGGGGGCACTGAAGCTTTCTTT. This chain links TRBV11-2 with TRBJ1-1; D might be TRBD1 (6 bases). Trimming took 5 bases from V and 4 from J, leaving 14 bases between them. Germline CDR1 and CDR2: SGHAT and FQNNGV. The CDR3 covers 14 residues.

CDR3 residues: CASSLKMYGELFF. CDR3 in DNA: TGTGCCAGCAGCTTAAAGATGTACGGGGAGCTGTTTTTT. The V gene is TRBV7-3, the J gene TRBJ2-2; no clear D. The CDR3 covers 13 residues. V was clipped by 1 base and J by 7 bases, with 7 bases between them. Germline CDR1 SGHTA, CDR2 FQGTGA.

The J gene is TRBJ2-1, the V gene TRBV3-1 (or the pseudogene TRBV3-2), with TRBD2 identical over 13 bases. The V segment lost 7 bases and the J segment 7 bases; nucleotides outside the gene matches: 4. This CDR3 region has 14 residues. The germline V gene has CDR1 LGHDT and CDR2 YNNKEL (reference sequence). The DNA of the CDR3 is TGTGCCAGCACCCAGGGACTAGCGGGAAATGAGCAGTTCTTC. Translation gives CASTQGLAGNEQFF.

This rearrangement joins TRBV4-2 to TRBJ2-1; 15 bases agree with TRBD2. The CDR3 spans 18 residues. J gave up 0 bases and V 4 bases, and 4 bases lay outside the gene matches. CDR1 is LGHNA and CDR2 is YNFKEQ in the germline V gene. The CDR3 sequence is CASSPGLAGGSSYNEQFF. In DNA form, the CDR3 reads TGTGCCAGCAGCCCCGGACTAGCGGGAGGGAGCTCCTACAATGAGCAGTTCTTC.

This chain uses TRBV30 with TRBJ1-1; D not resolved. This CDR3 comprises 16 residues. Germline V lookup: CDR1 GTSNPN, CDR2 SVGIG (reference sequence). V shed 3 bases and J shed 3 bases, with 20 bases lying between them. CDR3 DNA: TGTGCCTGGAGACCATTACTAGGGAGAGGAGACACTGAAGCTTTCTTT. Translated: CAWRPLLGRGDTEAFF.

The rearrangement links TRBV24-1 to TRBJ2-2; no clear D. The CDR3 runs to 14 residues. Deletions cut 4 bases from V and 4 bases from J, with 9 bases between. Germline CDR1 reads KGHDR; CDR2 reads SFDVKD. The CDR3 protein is CATSDVVATGELFF. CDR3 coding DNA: TGTGCCACCAGTGACGTTGTTGCCACCGGGGAGCTGTTTTTT.

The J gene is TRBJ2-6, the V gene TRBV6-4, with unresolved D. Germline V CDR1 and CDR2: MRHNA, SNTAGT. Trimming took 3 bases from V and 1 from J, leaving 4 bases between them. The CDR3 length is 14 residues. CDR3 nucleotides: TGTGCCAGCAGTGAAGAGTCTGGGGCCAACGTCCTGACTTTC. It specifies CASSEESGANVLTF.

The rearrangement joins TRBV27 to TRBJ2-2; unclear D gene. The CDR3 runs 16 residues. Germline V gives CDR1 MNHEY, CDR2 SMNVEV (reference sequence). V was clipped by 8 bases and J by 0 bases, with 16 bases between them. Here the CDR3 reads CASGMTVNTNTGELFF. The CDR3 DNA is TGTGCCAGCGGAATGACTGTGAACACGAACACCGGGGAGCTGTTTTTT.

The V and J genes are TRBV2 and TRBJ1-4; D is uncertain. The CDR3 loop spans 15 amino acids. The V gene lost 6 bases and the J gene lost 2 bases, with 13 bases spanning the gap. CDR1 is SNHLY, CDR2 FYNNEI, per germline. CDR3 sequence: CASRLTGMTNEKLFF. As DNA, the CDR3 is TGTGCCAGCAGACTGACTGGGATGACTAATGAAAAACTGTTTTTT.

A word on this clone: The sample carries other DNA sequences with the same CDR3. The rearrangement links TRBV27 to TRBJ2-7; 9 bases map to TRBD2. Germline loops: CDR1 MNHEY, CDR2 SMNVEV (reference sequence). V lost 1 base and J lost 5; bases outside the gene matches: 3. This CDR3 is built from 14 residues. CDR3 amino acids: CASSLLAGAHEQYF. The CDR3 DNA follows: TGTGCCAGCAGTTTATTAGCGGGAGCTCACGAGCAGTACTTC.

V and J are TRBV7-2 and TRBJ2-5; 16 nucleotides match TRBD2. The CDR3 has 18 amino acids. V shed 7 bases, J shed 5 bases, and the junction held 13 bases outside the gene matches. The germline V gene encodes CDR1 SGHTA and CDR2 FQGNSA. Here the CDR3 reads CASTPGTSGRAGGETQYF. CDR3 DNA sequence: TGTGCCAGCACCCCCGGGACTAGCGGGAGGGCCGGGGGGGAGACCCAGTACTTC. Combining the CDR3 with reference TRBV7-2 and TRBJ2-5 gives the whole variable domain GAGVSQSPSNKVTEKGKDVELRCDPISGHTALYWYRQSLGQGLEFLIYFQGNSAPDKSGLPSDRFSAERTGGSVSTLTIQRTQQEDSAVYLCASTPGTSGRAGGETQYFGPGTRLLVL.

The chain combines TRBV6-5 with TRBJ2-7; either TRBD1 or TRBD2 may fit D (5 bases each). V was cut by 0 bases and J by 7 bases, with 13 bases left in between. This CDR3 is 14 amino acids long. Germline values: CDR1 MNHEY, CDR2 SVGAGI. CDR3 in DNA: TGTGCCAGCAGTTACTCGGTTCTAGCAGGGGAGCAGTACTTC. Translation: CASSYSVLAGEQYF.

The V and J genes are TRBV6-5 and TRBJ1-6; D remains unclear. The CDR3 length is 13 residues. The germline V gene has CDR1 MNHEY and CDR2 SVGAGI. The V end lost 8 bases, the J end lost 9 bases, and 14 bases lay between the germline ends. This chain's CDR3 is CASRTGSSSPLHF. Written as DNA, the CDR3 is TGTGCCAGCCGCACCGGGTCGAGTTCACCCCTCCACTTT.

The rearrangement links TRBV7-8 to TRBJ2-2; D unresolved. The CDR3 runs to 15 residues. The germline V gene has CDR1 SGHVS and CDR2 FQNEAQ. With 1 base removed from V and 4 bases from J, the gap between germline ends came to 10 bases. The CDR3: CASSLELLPTGELFF. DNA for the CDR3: TGTGCCAGCAGCTTAGAGTTACTCCCCACCGGGGAGCTGTTTTTT.

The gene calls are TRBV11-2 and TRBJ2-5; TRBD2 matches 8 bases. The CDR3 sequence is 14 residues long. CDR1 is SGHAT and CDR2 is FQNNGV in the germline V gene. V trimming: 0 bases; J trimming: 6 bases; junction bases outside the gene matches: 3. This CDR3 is CASSLELAEQTQYF. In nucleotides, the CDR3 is TGTGCCAGCAGCTTAGAACTAGCGGAGCAGACCCAGTACTTC.

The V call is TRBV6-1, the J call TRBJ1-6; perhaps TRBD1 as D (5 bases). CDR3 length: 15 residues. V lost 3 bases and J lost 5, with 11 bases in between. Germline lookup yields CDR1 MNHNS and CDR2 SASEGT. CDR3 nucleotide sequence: TGTGCCAGCAGTGAGAGAGGGGATGATAATTCACCCCTCCACTTT. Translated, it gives CASSERGDDNSPLHF.

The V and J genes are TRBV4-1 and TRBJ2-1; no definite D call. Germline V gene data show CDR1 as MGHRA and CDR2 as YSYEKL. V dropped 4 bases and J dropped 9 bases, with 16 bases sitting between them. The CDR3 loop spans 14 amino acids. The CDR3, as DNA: TGCGCCAGCAGCCTCCCTGGCGGCGGCGGTGAGCAGTTCTTC. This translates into CASSLPGGGGEQFF.

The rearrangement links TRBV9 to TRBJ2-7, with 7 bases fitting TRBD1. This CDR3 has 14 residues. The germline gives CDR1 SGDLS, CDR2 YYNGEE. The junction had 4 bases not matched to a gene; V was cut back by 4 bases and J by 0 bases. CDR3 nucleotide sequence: TGTGCCAGCAGCCCAAGACAGGGCTCCTACGAGCAGTACTTC. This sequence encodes CASSPRQGSYEQYF.

The CDR3 loop is CASSFIAGVETDTQYF. DNA of the CDR3: TGTGCCAGCAGCTTCATAGCGGGAGTGGAAACAGATACGCAGTATTTT. The genes are TRBV5-6 and TRBJ2-3, with TRBD2 matching 9 bases. This CDR3 contains 16 residues. Germline V gene sequence: CDR1 SGHDT, CDR2 YYEEEE. J was trimmed by 3 bases and V by 2 bases; bases with no gene match: 7.

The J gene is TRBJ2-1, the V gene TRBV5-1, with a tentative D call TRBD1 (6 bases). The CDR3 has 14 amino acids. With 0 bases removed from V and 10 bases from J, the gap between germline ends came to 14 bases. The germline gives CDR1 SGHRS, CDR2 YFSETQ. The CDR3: CASSLGDIAREQFF. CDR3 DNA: TGCGCCAGCAGCTTGGGGGACATAGCACGAGAGCAGTTCTTC. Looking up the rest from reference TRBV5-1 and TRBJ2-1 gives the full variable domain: KAGVTQTPRYLIKTRGQQVTLSCSPISGHRSVSWYQQTPGQGLQFLFEYFSETQRNKGNFPGRFSGRQFSNSRSEMNVSTLELGDSALYLCASSLGDIAREQFFGPGTRLTVL.

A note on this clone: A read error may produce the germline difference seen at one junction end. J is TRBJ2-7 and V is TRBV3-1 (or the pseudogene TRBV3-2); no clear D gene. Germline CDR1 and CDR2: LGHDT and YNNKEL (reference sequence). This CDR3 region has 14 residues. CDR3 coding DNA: TGTACCAGCAGCCTTCAGGCCGGAGCCTACGAGCAGTACTTC. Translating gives CTSSLQAGAYEQYF.

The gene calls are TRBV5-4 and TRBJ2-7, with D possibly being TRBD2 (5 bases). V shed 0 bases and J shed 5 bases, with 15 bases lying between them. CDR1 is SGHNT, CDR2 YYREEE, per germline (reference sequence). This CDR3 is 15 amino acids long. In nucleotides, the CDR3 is TGTGCCAGCAGCTTGGCGGAGGAAGGGATCCACGAGCAGTACTTC. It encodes CASSLAEEGIHEQYF.

In DNA form, the CDR3 reads TGTGCCAGCAGCGTAGGTCGGCTAGCGGGACTAACATTGCGGGAGCAGTTCTTC. It encodes CASSVGRLAGLTLREQFF. The chain employs TRBV9 and TRBJ2-1; 9 bases line up with TRBD2. With V trimmed by 0 bases and J by 10 bases, 17 bases remained unmatched. The CDR3 length is 18 residues. Per germline, CDR1 SGDLS and CDR2 YYNGEE.